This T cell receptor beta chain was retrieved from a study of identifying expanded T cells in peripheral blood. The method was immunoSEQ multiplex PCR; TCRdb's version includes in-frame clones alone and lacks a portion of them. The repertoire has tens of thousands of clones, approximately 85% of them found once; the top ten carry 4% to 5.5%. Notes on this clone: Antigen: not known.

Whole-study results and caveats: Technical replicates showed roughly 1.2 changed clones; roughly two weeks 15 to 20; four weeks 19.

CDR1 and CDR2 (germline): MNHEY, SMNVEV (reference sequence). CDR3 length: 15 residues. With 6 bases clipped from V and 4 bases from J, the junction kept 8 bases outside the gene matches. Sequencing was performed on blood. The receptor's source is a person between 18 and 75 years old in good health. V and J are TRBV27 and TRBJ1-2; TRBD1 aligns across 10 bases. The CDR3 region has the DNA TGTGCCAGCAGCCCGTTGGGGACAGGGGCCTATGGCTACACCTTC. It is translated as CASSPLGTGAYGYTF.